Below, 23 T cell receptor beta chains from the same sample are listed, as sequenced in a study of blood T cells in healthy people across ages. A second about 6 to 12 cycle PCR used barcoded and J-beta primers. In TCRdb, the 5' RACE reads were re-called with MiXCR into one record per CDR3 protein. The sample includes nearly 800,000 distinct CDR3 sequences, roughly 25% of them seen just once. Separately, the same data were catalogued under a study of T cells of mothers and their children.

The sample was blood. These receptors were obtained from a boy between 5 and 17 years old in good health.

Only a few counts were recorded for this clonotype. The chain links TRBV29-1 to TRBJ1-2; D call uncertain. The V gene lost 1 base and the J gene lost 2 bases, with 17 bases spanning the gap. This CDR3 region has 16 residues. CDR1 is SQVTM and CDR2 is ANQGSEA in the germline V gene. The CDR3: CSVEGPRPLANYGYTF. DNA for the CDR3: TGCAGCGTTGAAGGCCCCCGACCACTTGCGAACTATGGCTACACCTTC.

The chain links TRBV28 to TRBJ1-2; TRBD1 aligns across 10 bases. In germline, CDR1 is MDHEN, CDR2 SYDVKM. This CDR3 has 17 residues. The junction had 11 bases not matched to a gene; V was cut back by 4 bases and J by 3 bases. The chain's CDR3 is CASSSPALTGGYYGYTF. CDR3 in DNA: TGTGCCAGCAGTTCCCCGGCCCTGACAGGGGGCTACTATGGCTACACCTTC.

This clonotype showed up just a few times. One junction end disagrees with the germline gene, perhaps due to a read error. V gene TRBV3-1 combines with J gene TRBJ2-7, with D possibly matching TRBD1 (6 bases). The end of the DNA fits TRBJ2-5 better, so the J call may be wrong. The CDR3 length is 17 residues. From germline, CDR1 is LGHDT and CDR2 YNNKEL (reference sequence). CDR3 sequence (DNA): TGTGCCAGCAGTCAAGGAATTATACAGGGAATCCAAGAGACCCAGTACTTC. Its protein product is CASSQGIIQGIQETQYF.

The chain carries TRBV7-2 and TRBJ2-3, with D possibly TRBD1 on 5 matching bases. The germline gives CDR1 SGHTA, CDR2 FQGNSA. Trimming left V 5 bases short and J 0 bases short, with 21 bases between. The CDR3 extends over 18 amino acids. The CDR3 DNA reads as TGTGCCAGCAGCCCACGGGCCGTGGCAGGGCTAAGCACAGATACGCAGTATTTT. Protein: CASSPRAVAGLSTDTQYF.

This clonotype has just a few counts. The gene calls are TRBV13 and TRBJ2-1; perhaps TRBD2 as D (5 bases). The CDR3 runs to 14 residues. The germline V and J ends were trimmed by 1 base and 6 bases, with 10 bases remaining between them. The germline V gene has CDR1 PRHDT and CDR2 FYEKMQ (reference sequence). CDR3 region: CASSLVWRVNEQFF. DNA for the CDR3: TGTGCCAGCAGCTTAGTGTGGCGGGTCAATGAGCAGTTCTTC.

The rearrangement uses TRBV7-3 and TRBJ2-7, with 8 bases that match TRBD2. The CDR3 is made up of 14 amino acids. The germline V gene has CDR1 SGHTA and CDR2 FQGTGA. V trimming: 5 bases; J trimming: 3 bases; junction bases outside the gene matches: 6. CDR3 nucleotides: TGTGCCAGCAGCCCCGTAGCGGGAAACTACGAGCAGTACTTC. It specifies CASSPVAGNYEQYF.

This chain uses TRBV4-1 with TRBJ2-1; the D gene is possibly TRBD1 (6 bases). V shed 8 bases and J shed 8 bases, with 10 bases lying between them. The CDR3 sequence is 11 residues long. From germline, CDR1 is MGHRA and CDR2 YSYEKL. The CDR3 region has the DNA TGCGCCAGCTCAACAGGGTATGAGCAGTTCTTC. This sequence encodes CASSTGYEQFF.

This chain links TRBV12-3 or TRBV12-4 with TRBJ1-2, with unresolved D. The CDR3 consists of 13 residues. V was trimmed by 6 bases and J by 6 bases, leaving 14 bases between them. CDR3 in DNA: TGTGCCAGCAGGCCACCACGGGTCGATGGCTACACCTTC. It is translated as CASRPPRVDGYTF.

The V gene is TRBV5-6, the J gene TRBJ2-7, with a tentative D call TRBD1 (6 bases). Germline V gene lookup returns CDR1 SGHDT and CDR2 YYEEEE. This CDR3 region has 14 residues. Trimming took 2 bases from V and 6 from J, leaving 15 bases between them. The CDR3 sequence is CASSFRQAPLEQYF. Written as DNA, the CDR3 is TGTGCCAGCAGCTTCAGACAGGCGCCTCTCGAGCAGTACTTC.

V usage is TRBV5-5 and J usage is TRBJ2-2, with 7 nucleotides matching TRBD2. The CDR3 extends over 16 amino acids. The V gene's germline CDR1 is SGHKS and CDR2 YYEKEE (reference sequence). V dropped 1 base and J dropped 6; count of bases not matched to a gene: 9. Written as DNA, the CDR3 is TGTGCCAGCAGCTTGCCTCGCGGGGGAAGCCCCGGGGAGCTGTTTTTT. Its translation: CASSLPRGGSPGELFF.

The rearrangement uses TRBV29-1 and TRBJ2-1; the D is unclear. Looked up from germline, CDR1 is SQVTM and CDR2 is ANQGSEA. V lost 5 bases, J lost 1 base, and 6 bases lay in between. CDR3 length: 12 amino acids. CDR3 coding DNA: TGCAGCGTTCAGGAATCCTACAATGAGCAGTTCTTC. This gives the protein CSVQESYNEQFF.

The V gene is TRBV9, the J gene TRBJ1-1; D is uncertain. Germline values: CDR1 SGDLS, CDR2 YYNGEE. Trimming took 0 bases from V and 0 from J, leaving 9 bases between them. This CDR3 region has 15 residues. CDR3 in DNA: TGTGCCAGCAGCGTAGTGACACGCCTGAACACTGAAGCTTTCTTT. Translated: CASSVVTRLNTEAFF.

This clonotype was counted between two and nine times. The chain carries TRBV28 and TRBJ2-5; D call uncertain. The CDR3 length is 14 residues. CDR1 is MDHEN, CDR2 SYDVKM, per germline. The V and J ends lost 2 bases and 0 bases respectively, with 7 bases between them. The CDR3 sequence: CASSLLEYQETQYF. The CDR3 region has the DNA TGTGCCAGCAGTTTACTCGAGTACCAAGAGACCCAGTACTTC.

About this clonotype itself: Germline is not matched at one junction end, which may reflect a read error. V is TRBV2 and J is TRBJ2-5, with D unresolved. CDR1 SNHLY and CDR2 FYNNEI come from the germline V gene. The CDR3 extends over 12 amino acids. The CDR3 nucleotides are TGTGCCAGCAGTCGACTTGCGGCTGCCAAGTTCTTC. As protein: CASSRLAAAKFF.

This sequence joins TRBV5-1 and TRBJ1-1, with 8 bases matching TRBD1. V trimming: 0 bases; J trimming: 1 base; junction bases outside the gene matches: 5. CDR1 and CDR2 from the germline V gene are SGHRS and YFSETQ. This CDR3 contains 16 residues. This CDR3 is CASSLEDRAKNTEAFF. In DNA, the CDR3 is TGCGCCAGCAGCTTGGAGGACAGGGCCAAGAACACTGAAGCTTTCTTT.

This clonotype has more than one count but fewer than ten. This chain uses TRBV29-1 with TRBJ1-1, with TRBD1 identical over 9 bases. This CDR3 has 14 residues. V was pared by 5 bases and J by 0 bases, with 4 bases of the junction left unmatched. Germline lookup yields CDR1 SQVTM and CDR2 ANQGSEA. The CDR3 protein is CSVLTGGMNTEAFF. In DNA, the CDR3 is TGCAGCGTTCTGACAGGGGGTATGAACACTGAAGCTTTCTTT. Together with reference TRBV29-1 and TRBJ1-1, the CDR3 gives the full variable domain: SAVISQKPSRDICQRGTSLTIQCQVDSQVTMMFWYRQQPGQSLTLIATANQGSEATYESGFVIDKFPISRPNLTFSTLTVSNMSPEDSSIYLCSVLTGGMNTEAFFGQGTRLTVV.

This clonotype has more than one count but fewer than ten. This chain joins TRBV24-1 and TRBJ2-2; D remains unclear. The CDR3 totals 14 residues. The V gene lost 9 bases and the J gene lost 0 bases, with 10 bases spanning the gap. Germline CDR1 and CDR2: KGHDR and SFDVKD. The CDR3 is CATQGQPNTGELFF. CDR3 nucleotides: TGTGCCACCCAAGGCCAGCCGAACACCGGGGAGCTGTTTTTT.

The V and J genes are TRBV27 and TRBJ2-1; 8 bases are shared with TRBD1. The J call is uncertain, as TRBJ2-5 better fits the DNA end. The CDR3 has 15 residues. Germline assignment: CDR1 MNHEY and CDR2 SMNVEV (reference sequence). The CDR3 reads CASSFGQGAGETQYF. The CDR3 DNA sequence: TGTGCCAGCAGTTTCGGGCAGGGGGCCGGGGAGACCCAGTACTTC.

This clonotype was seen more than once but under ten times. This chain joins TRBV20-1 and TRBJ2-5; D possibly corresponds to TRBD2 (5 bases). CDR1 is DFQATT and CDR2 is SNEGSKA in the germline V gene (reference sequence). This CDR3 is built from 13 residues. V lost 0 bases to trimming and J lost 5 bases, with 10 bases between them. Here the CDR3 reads CSARDEGRETQYF. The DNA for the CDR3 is TGCAGTGCTAGAGATGAGGGAAGGGAGACCCAGTACTTC.

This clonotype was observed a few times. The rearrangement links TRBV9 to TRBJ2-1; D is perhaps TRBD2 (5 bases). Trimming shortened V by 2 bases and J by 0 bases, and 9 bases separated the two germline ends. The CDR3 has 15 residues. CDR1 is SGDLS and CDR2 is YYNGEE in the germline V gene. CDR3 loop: CASSVDFSSYNEQFF. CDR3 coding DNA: TGTGCCAGCAGCGTGGACTTCAGCTCCTACAATGAGCAGTTCTTC. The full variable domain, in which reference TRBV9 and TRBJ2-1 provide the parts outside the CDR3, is DSGVTQTPKHLITATGQRVTLRCSPRSGDLSVYWYQQSLDQGLQFLIQYYNGEERAKGNILERFSAQQFPDLHSELNLSSLELGDSALYFCASSVDFSSYNEQFFGPGTRLTVL.

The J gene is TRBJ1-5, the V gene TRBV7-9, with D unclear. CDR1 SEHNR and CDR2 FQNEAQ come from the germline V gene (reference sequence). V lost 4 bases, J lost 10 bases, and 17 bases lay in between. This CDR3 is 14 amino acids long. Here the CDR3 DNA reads TGTGCCAGCAGCTATTACACGGCGGATGGACCCCAGCATTTT. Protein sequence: CASSYYTADGPQHF.

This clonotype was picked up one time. CDR3: CSVEDAEREGGEQFF. The CDR3 bases are TGCAGCGTTGAAGATGCCGAGCGGGAGGGGGGTGAGCAGTTCTTC. The J gene is TRBJ2-5, the V gene TRBV29-1; 10 positions agree with TRBD2. Gene TRBJ2-1 matches the end of the DNA better, so the J call may be wrong. There are 15 residues in the CDR3. CDR1 is SQVTM and CDR2 is ANQGSEA in the germline V gene.

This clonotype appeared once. CDR3 loop: CASSSQYSGAGTALQETQYF. DNA of the CDR3: TGTGCCAGCAGTTCCCAATATTCAGGTGCCGGGACTGCCCTTCAAGAGACCCAGTACTTC. The chain couples TRBV6-2 or TRBV6-3 to TRBJ2-5; possible D gene TRBD2, 6 bases. Per germline, CDR1 MNHEY and CDR2 SVGEGT. The CDR3 loop spans 20 amino acids. V was pared by 4 bases and J by 2 bases, with 29 bases between.